This is a list of T cell receptor beta chains from one sample in a study of shared clonotypes between healthy human individuals. Produced via immunoSEQ multiplex PCR; TCRdb's table is partial and in-frame only. The data contain about 680,000 clones, roughly 70% of them seen just once; the ten biggest clones take up 1.8%. The specimen sequenced was memory CD4+ T cells sorted from blood. The receptors derive from a woman aged 30 to 39 in good health. Each CDR3 is given with its conserved first and last residue. A D gene is named only where the DNA matches it firmly. The size entry is marked missing in some rows and otherwise reads once, few, many or a size class.

CAISESLAGANTDTQYF TGTGCCATCAGTGAGTCTCTAGCGGGAGCCAACACAGATACGCAGTATTTT TRBV10-3 . TRBJ2-3 TRBD2
CASSEGGTAAKNIQYF TGTGCCAGCAGCGAGGGGGGGACAGCAGCCAAAAACATTCAGTACTTC TRBV11-3 . TRBJ2-4 .
CASSLDRGNGYTF TGTGCCAGCAGCCTAGACAGGGGGAATGGCTACACCTTC TRBV7-8 . TRBJ1-2 TRBD1
CASSSTPGATTYEQYF TGCGCCAGCAGCTCCACCCCAGGGGCAACAACCTACGAGCAGTACTTC TRBV5-1 . TRBJ2-7 .
CASSLTGPSNYGYTF TGTGCCAGCAGTCTAACGGGCCCGTCTAACTATGGCTACACCTTC TRBV28 . TRBJ1-2 .
CASSRLRDRDYSNQPQHF TGTGCCAGCAGCCGACTCCGGGACAGGGATTATAGCAATCAGCCCCAGCATTTT TRBV12-1 . TRBJ1-5 .
CASSPSGTSGSIGELFF TGTGCCAGCAGCCCGTCCGGGACTAGCGGGAGTATCGGGGAGCTGTTTTTT TRBV7-3 . TRBJ2-2 TRBD2
CASKFITPYEQYF TGTGCCAGCAAGTTTATCACACCCTACGAGCAGTACTTC TRBV9 . TRBJ2-7 .
CASSSPSGVRRQPQHF TGTGCCAGCAGTTCACCCTCAGGGGTTAGGAGACAGCCCCAGCATTTT TRBV28 few TRBJ1-5 .
CASSLVWYNEQFF TGTGCCAGCAGCTTAGTTTGGTACAATGAGCAGTTCTTC TRBV11-2 . TRBJ2-1 .
CASIKGEGPAGRGTDTQYF TGTGCCAGCATTAAAGGTGAGGGGCCAGCAGGGCGTGGCACAGATACGCAGTATTTT TRBV11-3 once TRBJ2-3 .
CASSIGYGYTF TGTGCCAGTAGTATTGGCTATGGCTACACCTTC TRBV19 . TRBJ1-2 .
CASSPSEGAEEKLFF TGTGCCAGCAGCCCCTCCGAGGGAGCAGAGGAAAAACTGTTTTTT TRBV28 . TRBJ1-4 .
CASSGSGWEGYTF TGTGCCAGCAGCGGCTCAGGGTGGGAAGGCTACACCTTC TRBV9 . TRBJ1-2 .
CASSSAGQIAKNIQYF TGTGCCAGCAGTTCGGCGGGGCAAATAGCCAAAAACATTCAGTACTTC TRBV28 . TRBJ2-4 .
CASSVFSGREADTQYF TGTGCCAGCAGCGTGTTTAGCGGGAGAGAAGCAGATACGCAGTATTTT TRBV9 . TRBJ2-3 TRBD2
CASSLESTANTGELFF TGTGCCAGCAGCTTAGAGTCCACGGCGAACACCGGGGAGCTGTTTTTT TRBV7-9 . TRBJ2-2 .
CASSVVWGSTDTQYF TGTGCCAGCAGCGTAGTGTGGGGCAGCACAGATACGCAGTATTTT TRBV9 . TRBJ2-3 .
CASSSQQGGDYGYTF TGTGCCAGCAGCTCGCAACAGGGCGGGGACTATGGCTACACCTTC TRBV5-4 . TRBJ1-2 .
CASSLGDRDHGTQYF TGCGCCAGCAGCTTGGGGGACAGGGATCACGGGACCCAGTACTTC TRBV5-1 . TRBJ2-5 TRBD1
CASSLADRGAYEQYF TGTGCCAGCAGCTTGGCCGACCGGGGGGCCTACGAGCAGTACTTC TRBV5-4 . TRBJ2-7 TRBD2
CSVEFAGDTQYF TGCAGCGTTGAGTTTGCGGGAGATACGCAGTATTTT TRBV29-1 . TRBJ2-3 .
CASIGSGRFGETQYF TGTGCCAGCATTGGTAGCGGGAGGTTTGGAGAGACCCAGTACTTC TRBV25-1 . TRBJ2-5 TRBD2
CASSGLAGVHEQFF TGTGCCAGCAGTGGACTAGCGGGAGTTCATGAGCAGTTCTTC TRBV2 . TRBJ2-1 TRBD2
CASSSSGYNEQFF TGTGCCAGCAGCTCATCCGGCTACAATGAGCAGTTCTTC TRBV7-2 . TRBJ2-1 .
CASRFRANQPQHF TGTGCCAGCAGGTTCCGCGCCAATCAGCCCCAGCATTTT TRBV7-8 few TRBJ1-5 .
CAISKTSGHNEQFF TGTGCCATCAGTAAGACTAGCGGGCACAATGAGCAGTTCTTC TRBV10-3 . TRBJ2-1 TRBD2
CASSVPGGSTGELFF TGTGCCAGCAGTGTACCAGGGGGCAGCACCGGGGAGCTGTTTTTT TRBV6-6 . TRBJ2-2 TRBD1
CASRSGRQGSYEQYF TGTGCCAGTAGATCAGGGAGACAGGGTTCGTACGAGCAGTACTTC TRBV19 . TRBJ2-7 TRBD1
CASFFSRDNEQFF TGTGCCAGCTTTTTCTCTAGAGACAATGAGCAGTTCTTC TRBV28 . TRBJ2-1 .
CASSRQGTKTSTDTQYF TGTGCCAGCAGCCGGCAGGGTACCAAGACTAGCACAGATACGCAGTATTTT TRBV7-3 many TRBJ2-3 .
CASSLGHQRNSYGYTF TGTGCCAGCAGTTTGGGCCACCAAAGAAACTCCTATGGCTACACCTTC TRBV28 . TRBJ1-2 .
CASSEPRVEYF TGTGCCAGCAGTGAACCCAGGGTGGAGTACTTC TRBV6-1 few TRBJ2-7 .
CASRGTGLVSGANVLTF TGTGCCAGCAGGGGGACAGGGCTGGTCTCTGGGGCCAACGTCCTGACTTTC TRBV28 . TRBJ2-6 TRBD1
CAWSRKETQYF TGTGCCTGGAGTAGAAAAGAGACCCAGTACTTC TRBV30 . TRBJ2-5 .
CASTPGLDLYNEQFF TGTGCCAGCACACCGGGACTAGATTTATACAATGAGCAGTTCTTC TRBV9 . TRBJ2-1 TRBD2
CASSTNGRGVDEQFF TGTGCCAGCAGCACTAATGGGCGGGGGGTTGATGAGCAGTTCTTC TRBV7-8 . TRBJ2-1 TRBD2
CASSKGQPGLAGTQYF TGCGCCAGCAGCAAGGGACAACCGGGACTAGCGGGGACCCAGTACTTC TRBV5-1 . TRBJ2-5 TRBD2
CASSYRGGLASEQYF TGTGCCAGCAGCTACCGAGGGGGACTAGCGAGCGAGCAGTACTTC TRBV7-5 . TRBJ2-7 .
CASSEFGTSDEQYF TGCGCCAGCAGTGAATTCGGGACTAGCGACGAGCAGTACTTC TRBV10-2 . TRBJ2-7 TRBD2
CASRVTGGTEAFF TGTGCCAGCAGGGTTACGGGGGGCACTGAAGCTTTCTTT TRBV27 . TRBJ1-1 .
CASSPRLASSYEQYF TGTGCCAGCAGCCCAAGACTAGCGAGCTCCTACGAGCAGTACTTC TRBV28 . TRBJ2-7 TRBD2
CASSIRGDTEAFF TGTGCCAGCAGCATTCGAGGGGACACTGAAGCTTTCTTT TRBV7-9 . TRBJ1-1 .
CASSDWGAQYF TGTGCCAGCAGTGATTGGGGGGCCCAGTACTTC TRBV6-1 . TRBJ2-5 .